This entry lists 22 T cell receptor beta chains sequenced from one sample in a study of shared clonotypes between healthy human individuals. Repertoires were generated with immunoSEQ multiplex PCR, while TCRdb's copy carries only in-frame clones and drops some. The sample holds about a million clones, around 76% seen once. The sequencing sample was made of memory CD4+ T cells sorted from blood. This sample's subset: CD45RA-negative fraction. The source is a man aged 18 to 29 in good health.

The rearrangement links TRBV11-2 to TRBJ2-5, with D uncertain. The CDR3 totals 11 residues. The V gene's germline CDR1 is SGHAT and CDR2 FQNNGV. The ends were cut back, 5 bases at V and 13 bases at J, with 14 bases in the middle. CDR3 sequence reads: CASSVGSLPYF. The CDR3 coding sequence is TGTGCCAGCAGCGTCGGGTCCCTGCCGTACTTC.

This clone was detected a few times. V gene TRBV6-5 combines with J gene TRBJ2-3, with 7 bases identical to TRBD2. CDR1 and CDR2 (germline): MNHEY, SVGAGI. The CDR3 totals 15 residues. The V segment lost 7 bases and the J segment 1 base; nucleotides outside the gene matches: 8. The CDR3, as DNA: TGTGCCAGCACCTCCGCTACTAGCGGCACAGATACGCAGTATTTT. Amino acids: CASTSATSGTDTQYF.

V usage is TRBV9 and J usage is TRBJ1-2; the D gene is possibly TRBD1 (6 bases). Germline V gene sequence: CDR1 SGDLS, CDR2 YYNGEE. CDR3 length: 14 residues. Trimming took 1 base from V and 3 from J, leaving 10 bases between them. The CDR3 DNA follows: TGTGCCAGCAGCGTAACAGGGCAGGACTATGGCTACACCTTC. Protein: CASSVTGQDYGYTF.

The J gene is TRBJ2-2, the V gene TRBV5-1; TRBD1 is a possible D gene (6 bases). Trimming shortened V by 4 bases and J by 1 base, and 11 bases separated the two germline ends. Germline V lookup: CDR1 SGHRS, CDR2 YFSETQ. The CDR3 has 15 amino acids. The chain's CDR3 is CASSPGHMNTGELFF. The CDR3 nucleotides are TGCGCCAGCAGCCCGGGACACATGAACACCGGGGAGCTGTTTTTT.

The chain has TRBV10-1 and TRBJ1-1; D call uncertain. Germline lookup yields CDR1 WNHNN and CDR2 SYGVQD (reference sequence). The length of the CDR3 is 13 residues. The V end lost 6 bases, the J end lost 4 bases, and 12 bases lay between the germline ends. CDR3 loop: CASRLGESTEAFF. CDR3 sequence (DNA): TGCGCCAGCAGATTAGGTGAGAGCACTGAAGCTTTCTTT.

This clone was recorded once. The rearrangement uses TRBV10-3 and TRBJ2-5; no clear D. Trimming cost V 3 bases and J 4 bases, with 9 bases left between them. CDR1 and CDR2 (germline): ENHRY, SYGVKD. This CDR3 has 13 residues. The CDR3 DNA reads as TGTGCCATCAGTGAAATTTTGCGAGAGACCCAGTACTTC. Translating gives CAISEILRETQYF.

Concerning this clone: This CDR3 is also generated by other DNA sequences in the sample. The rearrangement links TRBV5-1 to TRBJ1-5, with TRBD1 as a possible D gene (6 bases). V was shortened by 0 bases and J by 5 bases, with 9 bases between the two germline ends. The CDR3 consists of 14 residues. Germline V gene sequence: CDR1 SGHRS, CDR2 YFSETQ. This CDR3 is CASSLGGGDQPQHF. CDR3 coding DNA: TGCGCCAGCAGCTTGGGTGGGGGCGATCAGCCCCAGCATTTT. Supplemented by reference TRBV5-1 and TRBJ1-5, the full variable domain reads KAGVTQTPRYLIKTRGQQVTLSCSPISGHRSVSWYQQTPGQGLQFLFEYFSETQRNKGNFPGRFSGRQFSNSRSEMNVSTLELGDSALYLCASSLGGGDQPQHFGDGTRLSIL.

CDR3 amino acids: CASSLVGSSTDTQYF. The CDR3 nucleotides are TGTGCCAGCAGCTTGGTCGGCTCTAGCACAGATACGCAGTATTTT. The V gene is TRBV5-5, the J gene TRBJ2-3, with D unresolved. The CDR3 contains 15 residues. Per germline, CDR1 SGHKS and CDR2 YYEKEE (reference sequence). V was clipped by 0 bases and J by 0 bases, with 8 bases between them.

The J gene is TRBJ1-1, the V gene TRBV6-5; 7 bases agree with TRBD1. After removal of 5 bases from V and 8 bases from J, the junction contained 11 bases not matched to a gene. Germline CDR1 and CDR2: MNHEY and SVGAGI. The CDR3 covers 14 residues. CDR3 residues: CASSKRQGGREAFF. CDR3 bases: TGTGCCAGCAGTAAACGACAGGGTGGACGGGAAGCTTTCTTT.

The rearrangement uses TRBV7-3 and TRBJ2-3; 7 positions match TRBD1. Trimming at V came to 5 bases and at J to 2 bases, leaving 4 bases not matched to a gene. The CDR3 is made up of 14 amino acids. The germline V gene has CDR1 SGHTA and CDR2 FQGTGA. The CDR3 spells CASSQQGFTDTQYF. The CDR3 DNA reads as TGTGCCAGCAGCCAACAGGGGTTCACAGATACGCAGTATTTT.

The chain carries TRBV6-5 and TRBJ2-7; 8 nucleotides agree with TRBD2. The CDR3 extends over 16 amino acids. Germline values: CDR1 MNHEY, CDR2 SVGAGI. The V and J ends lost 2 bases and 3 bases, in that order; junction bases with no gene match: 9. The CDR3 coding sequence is TGTGCCAGCAGTTACGGGCGGAGCGGGGGCCTCTACGAGCAGTACTTC. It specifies CASSYGRSGGLYEQYF.

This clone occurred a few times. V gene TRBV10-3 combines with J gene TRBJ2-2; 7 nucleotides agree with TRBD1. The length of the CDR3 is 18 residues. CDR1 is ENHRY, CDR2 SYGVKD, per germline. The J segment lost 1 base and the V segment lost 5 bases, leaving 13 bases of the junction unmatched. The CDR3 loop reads CAISLQGKGARNTGELFF. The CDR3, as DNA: TGTGCCATCAGTTTACAGGGGAAGGGGGCAAGGAACACCGGGGAGCTGTTTTTT.

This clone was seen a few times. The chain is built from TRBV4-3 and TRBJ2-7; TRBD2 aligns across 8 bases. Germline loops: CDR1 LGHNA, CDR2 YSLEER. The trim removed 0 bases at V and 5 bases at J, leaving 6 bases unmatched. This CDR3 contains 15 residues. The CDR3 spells CASSQEREGPHEQYF. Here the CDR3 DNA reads TGCGCCAGCAGCCAAGAACGGGAGGGCCCACACGAGCAGTACTTC.

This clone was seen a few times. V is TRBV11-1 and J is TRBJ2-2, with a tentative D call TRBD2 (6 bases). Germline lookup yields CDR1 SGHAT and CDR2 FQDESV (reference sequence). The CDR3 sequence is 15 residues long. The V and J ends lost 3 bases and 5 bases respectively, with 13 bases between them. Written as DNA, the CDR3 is TGTGCCAGCAGCTTCAGTGCGGGAAAGACCGGGGAGCTGTTTTTT. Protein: CASSFSAGKTGELFF.

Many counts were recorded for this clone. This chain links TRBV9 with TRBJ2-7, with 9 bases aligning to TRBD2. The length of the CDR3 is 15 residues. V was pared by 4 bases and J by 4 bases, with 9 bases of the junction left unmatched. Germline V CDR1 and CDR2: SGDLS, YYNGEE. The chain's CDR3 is CASSPWGSGGYEQYF. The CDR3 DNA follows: TGTGCCAGCAGCCCGTGGGGTAGCGGGGGATACGAGCAGTACTTC.

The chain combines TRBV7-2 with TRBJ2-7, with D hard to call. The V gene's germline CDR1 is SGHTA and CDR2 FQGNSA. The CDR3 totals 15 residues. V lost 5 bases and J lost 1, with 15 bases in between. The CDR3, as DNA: TGTGCCAGCAGCCCGGAGACTGGAACATCCTACGAGCAGTACTTC. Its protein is CASSPETGTSYEQYF.

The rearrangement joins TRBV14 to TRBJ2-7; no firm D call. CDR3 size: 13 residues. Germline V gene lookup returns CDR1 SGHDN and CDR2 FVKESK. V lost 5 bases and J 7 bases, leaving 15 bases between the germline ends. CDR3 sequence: CASSKGLSWEQYF. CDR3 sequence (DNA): TGTGCCAGCAGCAAAGGGCTTAGCTGGGAGCAGTACTTC.

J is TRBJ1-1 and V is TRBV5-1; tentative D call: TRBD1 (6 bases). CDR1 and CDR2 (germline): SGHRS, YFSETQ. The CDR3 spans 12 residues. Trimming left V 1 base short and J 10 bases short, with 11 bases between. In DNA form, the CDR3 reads TGCGCCAGCAGCTTGACAGGGTTGGGAGCTTTCTTT. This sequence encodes CASSLTGLGAFF. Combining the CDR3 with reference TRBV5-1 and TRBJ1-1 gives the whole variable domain KAGVTQTPRYLIKTRGQQVTLSCSPISGHRSVSWYQQTPGQGLQFLFEYFSETQRNKGNFPGRFSGRQFSNSRSEMNVSTLELGDSALYLCASSLTGLGAFFGQGTRLTVV.

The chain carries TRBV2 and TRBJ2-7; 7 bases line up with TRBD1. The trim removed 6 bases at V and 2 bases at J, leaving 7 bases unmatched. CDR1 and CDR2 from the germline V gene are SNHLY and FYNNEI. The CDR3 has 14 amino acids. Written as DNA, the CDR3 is TGTGCCAGCAGCCAGGGACAGTGGGCCTACGAGCAGTACTTC. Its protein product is CASSQGQWAYEQYF.

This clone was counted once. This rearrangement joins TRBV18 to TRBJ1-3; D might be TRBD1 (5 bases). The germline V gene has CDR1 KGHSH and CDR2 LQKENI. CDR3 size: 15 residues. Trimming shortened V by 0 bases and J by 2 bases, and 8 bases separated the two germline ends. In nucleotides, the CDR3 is TGTGCCAGCTCACCACCGGGCAGGGCTGGAAACACCATATATTTT. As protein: CASSPPGRAGNTIYF. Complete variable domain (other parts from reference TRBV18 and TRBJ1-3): NAGVMQNPRHLVRRRGQEARLRCSPMKGHSHVYWYRQLPEEGLKFMVYLQKENIIDESGMPKERFSAEFPKEGPSILRIQQVVRGDSAAYFCASSPPGRAGNTIYFGEGSWLTVV.

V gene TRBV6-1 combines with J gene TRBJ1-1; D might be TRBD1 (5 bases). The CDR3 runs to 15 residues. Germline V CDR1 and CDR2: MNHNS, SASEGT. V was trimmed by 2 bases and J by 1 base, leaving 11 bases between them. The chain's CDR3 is CASSEWWGSNTEAFF. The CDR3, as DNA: TGTGCCAGCAGTGAATGGTGGGGGTCGAACACTGAAGCTTTCTTT.

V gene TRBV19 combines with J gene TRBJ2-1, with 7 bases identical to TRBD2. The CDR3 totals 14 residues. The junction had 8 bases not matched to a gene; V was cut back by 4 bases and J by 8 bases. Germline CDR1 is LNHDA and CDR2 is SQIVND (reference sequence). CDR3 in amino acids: CASSSRTRGHEQFF. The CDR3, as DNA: TGTGCCAGTAGTAGCAGGACTAGAGGTCATGAGCAGTTCTTC.